This TCR beta chain stems from a study of TIL therapy for anti-PD-1-resistant metastatic lung cancer. Study outcomes and limitations: TIL cultures after expansion showed higher clonality and lower diversity than baseline tumor (median 6% vs 31%). Many TIL product clones were absent from baseline tumor, suggesting clonal contraction.

This was the immunoSEQ v3 assay. Assay used: immunoSEQ multiplex PCR; TCRdb lists only in-frame clones, some missing. Here the sample spans about 100,000 clones, approximately 65% being singletons. Germline CDR1 reads MDHEN; CDR2 reads SYDVKM. Trimming stripped 2 bases from V and 6 bases from J, with 5 bases between. The CDR3 is 12 residues long. Time point of the sample: pre-treatment sample, taken before nivolumab and TIL therapy. Most excised metastases sampled were pleural nodules or supraclavicular lymph nodes. Tumors were harvested before any PD-1/PD-L1 blockade. Stage 4 NSCLC adults joined between October 2017 and January 2020. For this clone: Its antigen is undetermined.

The source material was tumor tissue, sampled at baseline. The chain recombines TRBV28 with TRBJ1-5; unclear D gene. The TCR comes from a person between 30 and 80 years old with non-small cell lung cancer. The CDR3 nucleotides are TGTGCCAGCAGTTTAGGTTTTCAGCCCCAGCATTTT. Translation: CASSLGFQPQHF. The complete variable domain, with remaining parts taken from reference TRBV28 and TRBJ1-5, reads DVKVTQSSRYLVKRTGEKVFLECVQDMDHENMFWYRQDPGLGLRLIYFSYDVKMKEKGDIPEGYSVSREKKERFSLILESASTNQTSMYLCASSLGFQPQHFGDGTRLSIL.